This entry lists 30 T cell receptor beta chains sequenced from one sample in a study of cytomegalovirus exposure and HLA in healthy donors. The primer mix had 60 Vbeta and 13 Jbeta primers. Clones were sequenced by immunoSEQ multiplex PCR, and TCRdb holds only the in-frame ones, with some missing. The sample yields tens of thousands of clones, roughly 76% seen once. Sequences were obtained from PBMCs. These receptors were taken from a man in his late teens or twenties in good health and CMV-seronegative.

The rearrangement joins TRBV29-1 to TRBJ1-1; no clear D. Trimming shortened V by 5 bases and J by 5 bases, and 15 bases separated the two germline ends. The CDR3 totals 13 residues. Germline V gene data show CDR1 as SQVTM and CDR2 as ANQGSEA. Here the CDR3 DNA reads TGCAGCGTTAACGACGTAGACGGGACTGAAGCTTTCTTT. It codes for CSVNDVDGTEAFF.

This clone was found a few times. The chain is built from TRBV11-1 and TRBJ2-7, with D possibly being TRBD1 (6 bases). Germline V gene data show CDR1 as SGHAT and CDR2 as FQDESV (reference sequence). CDR3 length: 14 amino acids. V was clipped by 6 bases and J by 2 bases, with 14 bases between them. DNA for the CDR3: TGTGCCAGCAGAGCCTCCGACAGGCCCTACGAGCAGTACTTC. Residues: CASRASDRPYEQYF.

The chain employs TRBV6-4 and TRBJ2-1; 8 bases map to TRBD1. V dropped 3 bases and J dropped 0; count of bases not matched to a gene: 1. Germline V gene lookup returns CDR1 MRHNA and CDR2 SNTAGT. This CDR3 has 15 residues. CDR3 sequence: CASSETGGSYNEQFF. CDR3 sequence (DNA): TGTGCCAGCAGTGAAACAGGGGGCTCCTACAATGAGCAGTTCTTC.

V is TRBV27 and J is TRBJ2-7, with no clear D. The germline V and J ends were trimmed by 5 bases and 6 bases, with 14 bases remaining between them. Germline-derived CDR1 and CDR2 are MNHEY and SMNVEV (reference sequence). CDR3 length: 13 residues. CDR3 protein: CASSPTPPREQYF. CDR3 DNA sequence: TGTGCCAGCAGTCCTACCCCCCCGCGCGAGCAGTACTTC.

The chain combines TRBV7-8 with TRBJ1-2; D possibly corresponds to TRBD1 (6 bases). CDR1 is SGHVS, CDR2 FQNEAQ, per germline. This CDR3 spans 14 amino acids. V lost 5 bases to trimming and J lost 2 bases, with 12 bases between them. CDR3 in DNA: TGTGCCAGCAGCCTACATCAGGGGAACTATGGCTACACCTTC. Translated, it gives CASSLHQGNYGYTF.

The rearrangement joins TRBV4-1 to TRBJ2-7, with D hard to call. V was cut by 0 bases and J by 5 bases, with 20 bases left in between. The CDR3 contains 17 residues. Germline lookup yields CDR1 MGHRA and CDR2 YSYEKL. CDR3 loop: CASSQERWAGVFHEQYF. Here the CDR3 DNA reads TGCGCCAGCAGCCAAGAACGATGGGCAGGTGTTTTCCACGAGCAGTACTTC.

The J gene is TRBJ1-5, the V gene TRBV30, with no clear D. This CDR3 comprises 14 residues. Trimming took 3 bases from V and 2 from J, leaving 11 bases between them. Germline CDR1 GTSNPN, CDR2 SVGIG (reference sequence). Here the CDR3 reads CAWSHGNRNQPQHF. In DNA form, the CDR3 reads TGTGCCTGGAGCCACGGGAACCGCAATCAGCCCCAGCATTTT. Full variable domain (remainder filled in from reference TRBV30 and TRBJ1-5): SQTIHQWPATLVQPVGSPLSLECTVEGTSNPNLYWYRQAAGRGLQLLFYSVGIGQISSEVPQNLSASRPQDRQFILSSKKLLLSDSGFYLCAWSHGNRNQPQHFGDGTRLSIL.

The V call is TRBV27, the J call TRBJ1-2; D possibly corresponds to TRBD1 (6 bases). This CDR3 spans 16 amino acids. Trimming removed 0 bases from V and 4 bases from J, with 15 bases in between. Germline CDR1 MNHEY, CDR2 SMNVEV (reference sequence). In DNA, the CDR3 is TGTGCCAGCAGTTTATCGCCTGGACAGCTACCCTATGGCTACACCTTC. It is translated as CASSLSPGQLPYGYTF.

The chain carries TRBV29-1 and TRBJ1-6; a possible D gene is TRBD1 (6 bases). This CDR3 contains 13 residues. CDR1 and CDR2 (germline): SQVTM, ANQGSEA. V lost 7 bases, J lost 8 bases, and 15 bases lay in between. CDR3 sequence reads: CSAALNRDSPLHF. As DNA, the CDR3 is TGCAGCGCGGCCTTGAACAGGGATTCACCCCTCCACTTT.

This chain connects TRBV28 to TRBJ2-7; TRBD1 agrees at 9 bases. Trimming at V came to 10 bases and at J to 1 base, leaving 8 bases not matched to a gene. In germline, CDR1 is MDHEN, CDR2 SYDVKM. This CDR3 is built from 14 residues. CDR3 in DNA: TGTGCCACCGAAGCACAGGGGGCTTCCTACGAGCAGTACTTC. It is translated as CATEAQGASYEQYF.

The J gene is TRBJ2-1, the V gene TRBV9; 9 bases agree with TRBD1. The trim removed 4 bases at V and 8 bases at J, leaving 7 bases unmatched. CDR1 and CDR2 from the germline V gene are SGDLS and YYNGEE. CDR3 length: 14 amino acids. The CDR3 reads CASSSRDRAYEQFF. The CDR3 DNA is TGTGCCAGCAGCTCCCGGGACAGGGCCTATGAGCAGTTCTTC.

Details on this clone: Relative to the germline gene, one junction end is altered; a read error may explain this. The V and J genes are TRBV5-1 and TRBJ1-4, with 7 bases fitting TRBD1. Germline V gives CDR1 SGHRS, CDR2 YFSETQ. The CDR3 is 15 residues long. For the CDR3, the DNA is TGCGCCAGCAGCACCGGACGCAGGGGGAGTGAAAAACTGTCTTTT. Its protein is CASSTGRRGSEKLSF.

V and J are TRBV7-2 and TRBJ2-4; D may be TRBD2 (7 bases). This CDR3 is 15 amino acids long. The V gene's germline CDR1 is SGHTA and CDR2 FQGNSA. V gave up 4 bases and J gave up 3 bases, with 13 bases separating them. The CDR3 here is CASSSPGGGKNIQYF. As DNA, the CDR3 is TGTGCCAGCAGCTCCCCGGGGGGCGGCAAAAACATTCAGTACTTC.

The chain recombines TRBV6-5 with TRBJ2-5, with TRBD2 as a possible D gene (6 bases). The germline CDR1 and CDR2 sequences are MNHEY and SVGAGI. This CDR3 has 15 residues. Trimming left V 6 bases short and J 2 bases short, with 16 bases between. CDR3 amino acids: CASSTQGLSQETQYF. For the CDR3, the DNA is TGTGCCAGCAGCACGCAGGGACTTTCACAAGAGACCCAGTACTTC.

V and J are TRBV6-5 and TRBJ1-6, with 9 bases aligning to TRBD1. Unmatched junction bases numbered 9, after V lost 9 bases and J lost 6 bases. Germline lookup yields CDR1 MNHEY and CDR2 SVGAGI. This CDR3 contains 15 residues. As DNA, the CDR3 is TGTGCCAGTAGAGTACAGGGGGCGAGTAATTCACCCCTCCACTTT. It specifies CASRVQGASNSPLHF.

The V gene is TRBV25-1, the J gene TRBJ2-1, with 12 bases matching TRBD1. J gave up 13 bases and V 0 bases, and 4 bases lay outside the gene matches. Germline V gene sequence: CDR1 MGHDK, CDR2 SYGVNS. CDR3 length: 14 residues. The CDR3 coding sequence is TGTGCCAGCAGTGAATATGGGACAGGGGGCCCTCAGTTCTTC. Its translation is CASSEYGTGGPQFF.

The chain is built from TRBV12-5 and TRBJ2-3, with D perhaps matching TRBD2 (5 bases). Trimming took 5 bases from V and 2 from J, leaving 14 bases between them. The CDR3 length is 15 residues. CDR1 is LGHNT and CDR2 is FRNRAP in the germline V gene. CDR3 nucleotide sequence: TGTGCTAGTGGTCTAGGGAGCTCGTCCACAGATACGCAGTATTTT. Protein sequence: CASGLGSSSTDTQYF.

This chain joins TRBV25-1 and TRBJ1-2; 9 bases match TRBD1. This CDR3 spans 14 amino acids. The ends lost 8 bases at V and 4 bases at J; junction bases unmatched: 8. Germline CDR1 MGHDK, CDR2 SYGVNS. The CDR3 spells CASSGTGNIYGYTF. The CDR3 DNA is TGTGCCAGCTCCGGGACAGGGAACATCTATGGCTACACCTTC.

The J gene is TRBJ1-2, the V gene TRBV5-1; D not resolved. V was cut by 0 bases and J by 4 bases, with 16 bases left in between. Per the germline V gene, CDR1 is SGHRS and CDR2 is YFSETQ. The CDR3 length is 16 residues. The CDR3 protein is CASSLDSVGAGYGYTF. CDR3 DNA: TGCGCCAGCAGCTTGGATAGTGTGGGCGCCGGCTATGGCTACACCTTC.

The chain links TRBV6-1 to TRBJ1-5; D unclear. CDR3 size: 13 residues. V lost 6 bases and J 1 base, leaving 7 bases between the germline ends. Germline loops: CDR1 MNHNS, CDR2 SASEGT. CDR3 sequence: CASRTWSNQPQHF. Written as DNA, the CDR3 is TGTGCCAGCAGGACATGGAGCAATCAGCCCCAGCATTTT.

This chain connects TRBV4-1 to TRBJ2-1; D is ambiguous. The V end was cut by 1 base, the J end by 4 bases, with 5 bases between. Looked up from germline, CDR1 is MGHRA and CDR2 is YSYEKL. The CDR3 loop spans 13 amino acids. The CDR3 coding sequence is TGCGCCAGCAGCCAAGGAGGTTACAATGAGCAGTTCTTC. It codes for CASSQGGYNEQFF.

This clone was detected once. V is TRBV6-1 and J is TRBJ1-1, with TRBD1 identical over 8 bases. Germline CDR1 is MNHNS and CDR2 is SASEGT. This CDR3 has 13 residues. V lost 5 bases and J lost 4; bases outside the gene matches: 3. The CDR3 sequence is CASSKGQGTEAFF. The CDR3, as DNA: TGTGCCAGCAGTAAAGGACAGGGCACTGAAGCTTTCTTT.

This clone was observed a few times. The rearrangement links TRBV28 to TRBJ1-6; the D is unclear. This CDR3 region has 14 residues. Trimming took off 11 bases at V and 5 bases at J, with 16 bases between the two ends. Looked up from germline, CDR1 is MDHEN and CDR2 is SYDVKM. This chain's CDR3 is CAHREGRNNSPLHF. The CDR3 nucleotides read TGTGCCCACCGGGAGGGAAGGAATAATTCACCCCTCCACTTT.

V and J are TRBV11-2 and TRBJ2-1, with TRBD2 matching 10 bases. The germline V gene encodes CDR1 SGHAT and CDR2 FQNNGV. After removal of 5 bases from V and 10 bases from J, the junction contained 14 bases not matched to a gene. This CDR3 spans 16 amino acids. The chain's CDR3 is CASSPPSGGAGSEQFF. CDR3 nucleotides: TGTGCCAGCAGCCCCCCCAGCGGGGGGGCCGGGAGCGAGCAGTTCTTC.

V gene TRBV7-2 combines with J gene TRBJ1-3; possible D gene TRBD1, 5 bases. Between the trimmed V and J ends, which lost 5 bases and 4 bases, there was a span of 15 bases. Germline lookup yields CDR1 SGHTA and CDR2 FQGNSA. The CDR3 covers 15 residues. The CDR3 here is CASSPQGVDGNTIYF. The CDR3 DNA sequence: TGTGCCAGCAGCCCCCAAGGGGTAGACGGAAACACCATATATTTT. The full variable domain, in which reference TRBV7-2 and TRBJ1-3 provide the parts outside the CDR3, is GAGVSQSPSNKVTEKGKDVELRCDPISGHTALYWYRQSLGQGLEFLIYFQGNSAPDKSGLPSDRFSAERTGGSVSTLTIQRTQQEDSAVYLCASSPQGVDGNTIYFGEGSWLTVV.

The chain has TRBV6-4 and TRBJ2-1; the match to TRBD1 covers 10 bases. Trimming removed 6 bases from V and 3 bases from J; junction bases left unmatched: 5. Germline V CDR1 and CDR2: MRHNA, SNTAGT. The CDR3 is 15 amino acids. CDR3 coding DNA: TGTGCCAGCAGCCAGGGGACAGGGGACTACAATGAGCAGTTCTTC. This encodes CASSQGTGDYNEQFF.

This clone was seen a few times. The rearrangement links TRBV5-4 to TRBJ2-1, with 8 positions matching TRBD1. CDR1 is SGHNT, CDR2 YYREEE, per germline (reference sequence). V lost 4 bases to trimming and J lost 6 bases; unmatched junction nucleotides: 21. The CDR3 has 19 amino acids. In nucleotides, the CDR3 is TGTGCCAGCAGCCCCGGGGGCAGGGGGCGCGGGGTTTTACGCAATGAGCAGTTCTTC. It codes for CASSPGGRGRGVLRNEQFF. Complete variable domain (other parts from reference TRBV5-4 and TRBJ2-1): ETGVTQSPTHLIKTRGQQVTLRCSSQSGHNTVSWYQQALGQGPQFIFQYYREEENGRGNFPPRFSGLQFPNYSSELNVNALELDDSALYLCASSPGGRGRGVLRNEQFFGPGTRLTVL.

This clone was observed a handful of times. This chain uses TRBV11-1 with TRBJ2-5; TRBD2 aligns across 8 bases. CDR1 is SGHAT and CDR2 is FQDESV in the germline V gene (reference sequence). With 5 bases clipped from V and 5 bases from J, the junction kept 10 bases outside the gene matches. CDR3 size: 15 residues. The CDR3 coding sequence is TGTGCCAGCAGCCATAACACGGGGGGGCAGGAGACCCAGTACTTC. This translates into CASSHNTGGQETQYF.

This clone is labeled medium-sized. The gene calls are TRBV7-9 and TRBJ1-1; D call uncertain. Germline values: CDR1 SEHNR, CDR2 FQNEAQ (reference sequence). The CDR3 covers 18 residues. V was shortened by 4 bases and J by 0 bases, with 21 bases between the two germline ends. DNA for the CDR3: TGTGCCAGCAGCTCCACCCTAGTTGTCCGGGATATGAACACTGAAGCTTTCTTT. Translated, it gives CASSSTLVVRDMNTEAFF.

This chain joins TRBV7-6 and TRBJ2-7; D is unresolved. Germline CDR1 and CDR2: SGHVS and FNYEAQ. The CDR3 is 13 amino acids. V lost 2 bases and J lost 4, with 9 bases in between. The CDR3 protein is CASSLSPSYEQYF. CDR3 coding DNA: TGTGCCAGCAGCTTATCCCCTTCGTACGAGCAGTACTTC.